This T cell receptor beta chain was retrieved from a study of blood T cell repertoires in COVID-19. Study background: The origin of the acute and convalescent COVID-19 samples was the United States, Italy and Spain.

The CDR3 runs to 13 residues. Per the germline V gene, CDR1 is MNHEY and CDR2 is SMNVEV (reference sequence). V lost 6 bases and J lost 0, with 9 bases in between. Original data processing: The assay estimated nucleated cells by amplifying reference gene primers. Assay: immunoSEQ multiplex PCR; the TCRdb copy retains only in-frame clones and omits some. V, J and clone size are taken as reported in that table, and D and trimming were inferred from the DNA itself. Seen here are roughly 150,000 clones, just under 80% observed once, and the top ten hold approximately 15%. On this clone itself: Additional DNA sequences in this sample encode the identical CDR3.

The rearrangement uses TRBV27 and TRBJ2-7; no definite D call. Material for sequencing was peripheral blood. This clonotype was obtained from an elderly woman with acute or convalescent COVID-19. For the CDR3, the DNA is TGTGCCAGCAGGGCGTCGGGCTCCTACGAGCAGTACTTC. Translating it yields CASRASGSYEQYF.